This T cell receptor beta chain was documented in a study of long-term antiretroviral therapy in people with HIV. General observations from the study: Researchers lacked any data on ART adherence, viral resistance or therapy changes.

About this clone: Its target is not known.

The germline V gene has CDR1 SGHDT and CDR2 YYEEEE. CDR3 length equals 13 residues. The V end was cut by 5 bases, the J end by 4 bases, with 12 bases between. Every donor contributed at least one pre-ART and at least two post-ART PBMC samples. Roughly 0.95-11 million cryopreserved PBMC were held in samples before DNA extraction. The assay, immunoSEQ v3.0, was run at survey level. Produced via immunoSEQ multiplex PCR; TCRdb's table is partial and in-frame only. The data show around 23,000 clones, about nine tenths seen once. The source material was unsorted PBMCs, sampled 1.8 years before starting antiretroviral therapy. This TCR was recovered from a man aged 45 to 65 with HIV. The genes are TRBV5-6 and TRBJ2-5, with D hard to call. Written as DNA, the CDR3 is TGTGCCAGCAGGTGGGAAGGGTTAGAGACCCAGTACTTC. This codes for CASRWEGLETQYF.